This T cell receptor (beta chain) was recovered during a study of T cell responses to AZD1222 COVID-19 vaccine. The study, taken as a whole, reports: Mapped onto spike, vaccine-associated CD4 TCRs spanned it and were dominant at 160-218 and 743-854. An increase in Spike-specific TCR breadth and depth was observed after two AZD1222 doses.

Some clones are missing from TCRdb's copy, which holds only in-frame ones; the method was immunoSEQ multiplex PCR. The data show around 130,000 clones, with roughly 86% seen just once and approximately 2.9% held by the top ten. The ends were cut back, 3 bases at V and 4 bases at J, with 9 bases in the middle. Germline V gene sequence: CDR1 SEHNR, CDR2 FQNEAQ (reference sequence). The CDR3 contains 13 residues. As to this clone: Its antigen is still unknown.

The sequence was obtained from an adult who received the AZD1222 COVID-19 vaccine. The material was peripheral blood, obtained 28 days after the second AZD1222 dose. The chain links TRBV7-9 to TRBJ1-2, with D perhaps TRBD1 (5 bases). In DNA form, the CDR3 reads TGTGCCAGCAGCTTGGGACTGCTCTATGGCTACACCTTC. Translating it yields CASSLGLLYGYTF.